This T cell receptor (beta chain) derives from a study of CD8 T cells in ankylosing spondylitis. Notes on the study in general: Significantly higher representation of disease-linked clones was reported for matched ankylosing spondylitis synovial fluid.

TCRdb reanalysed the 5' RACE reads using MiXCR and keeps one entry per CDR3 protein. The table lists 350,000 or so distinct CDR3 sequences, 11% of them singletons, with about 10% in the top ten. CDR3 length: 18 residues. J lost 1 base, V lost 0 bases, and 6 bases had no gene match. The germline CDR1 and CDR2 sequences are DFQATT and SNEGSKA (reference sequence). This clonotype occurred many times. Its antigen is currently unknown. This sequence was found in a female donor with ankylosing spondylitis or in good health (not recorded which). The sample comprised blood, either unsorted or a sorted T cell fraction (not recorded which). The V and J genes are TRBV20-1 and TRBJ2-2, with 12 bases identical to TRBD2. CDR3 amino acids: CSARDLTSGSWNTGELFF. As DNA, the CDR3 is TGCAGTGCTAGAGATTTGACTAGCGGGAGCTGGAACACCGGGGAGCTGTTTTTT.